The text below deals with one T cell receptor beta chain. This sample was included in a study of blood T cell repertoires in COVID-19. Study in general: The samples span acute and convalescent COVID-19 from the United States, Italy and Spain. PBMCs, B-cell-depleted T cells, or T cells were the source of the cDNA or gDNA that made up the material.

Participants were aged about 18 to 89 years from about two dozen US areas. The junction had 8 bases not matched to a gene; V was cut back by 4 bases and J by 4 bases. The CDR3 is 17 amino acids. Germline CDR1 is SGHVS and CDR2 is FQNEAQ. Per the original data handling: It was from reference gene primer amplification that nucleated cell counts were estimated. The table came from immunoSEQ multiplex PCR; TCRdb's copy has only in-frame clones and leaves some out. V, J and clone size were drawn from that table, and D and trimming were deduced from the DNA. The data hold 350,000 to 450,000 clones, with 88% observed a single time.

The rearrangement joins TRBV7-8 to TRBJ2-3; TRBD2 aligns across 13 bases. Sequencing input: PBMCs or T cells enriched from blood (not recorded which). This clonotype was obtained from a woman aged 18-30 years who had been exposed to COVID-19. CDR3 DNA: TGTGCCAGCAGCTCGGGACTAGCGGGGAAGTTCGCAGATACGCAGTATTTT. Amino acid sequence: CASSSGLAGKFADTQYF.